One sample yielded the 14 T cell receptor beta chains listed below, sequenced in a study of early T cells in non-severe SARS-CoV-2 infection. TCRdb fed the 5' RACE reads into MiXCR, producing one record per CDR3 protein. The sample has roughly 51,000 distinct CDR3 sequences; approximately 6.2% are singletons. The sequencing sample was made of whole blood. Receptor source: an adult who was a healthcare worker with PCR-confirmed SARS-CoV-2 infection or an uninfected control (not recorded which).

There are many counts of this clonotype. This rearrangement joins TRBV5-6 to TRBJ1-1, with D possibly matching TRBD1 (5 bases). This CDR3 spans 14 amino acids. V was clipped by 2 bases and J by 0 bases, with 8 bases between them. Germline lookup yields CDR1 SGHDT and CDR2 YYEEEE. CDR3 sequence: CASSFRALNTEAFF. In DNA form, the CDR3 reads TGTGCCAGCAGCTTCAGGGCGCTGAACACTGAAGCTTTCTTT. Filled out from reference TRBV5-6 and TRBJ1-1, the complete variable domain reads DAGVTQSPTHLIKTRGQQVTLRCSPKSGHDTVSWYQQALGQGPQFIFQYYEEEERQRGNFPDRFSGHQFPNYSSELNVNALLLGDSALYLCASSFRALNTEAFFGQGTRLTVV.

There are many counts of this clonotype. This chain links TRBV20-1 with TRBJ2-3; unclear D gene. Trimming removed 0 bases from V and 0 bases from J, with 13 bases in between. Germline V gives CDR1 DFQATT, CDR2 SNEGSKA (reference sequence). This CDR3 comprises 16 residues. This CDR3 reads CSARDSRAWSTDTQYF. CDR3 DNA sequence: TGCAGTGCTAGAGATTCCCGGGCGTGGAGCACAGATACGCAGTATTTT.

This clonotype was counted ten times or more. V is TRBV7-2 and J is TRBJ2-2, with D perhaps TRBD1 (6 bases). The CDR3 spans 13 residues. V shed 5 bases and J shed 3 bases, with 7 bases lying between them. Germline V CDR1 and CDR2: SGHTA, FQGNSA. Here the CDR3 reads CASSHRDTGELFF. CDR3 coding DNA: TGTGCCAGCAGCCACAGGGACACCGGGGAGCTGTTTTTT.

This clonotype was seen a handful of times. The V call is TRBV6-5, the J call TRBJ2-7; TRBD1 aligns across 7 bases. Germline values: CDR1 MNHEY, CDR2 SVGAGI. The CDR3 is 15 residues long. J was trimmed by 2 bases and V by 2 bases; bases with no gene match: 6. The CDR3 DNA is TGTGCCAGCAGTTACGCCCGGGACAGACCCTACGAGCAGTACTTC. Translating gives CASSYARDRPYEQYF.

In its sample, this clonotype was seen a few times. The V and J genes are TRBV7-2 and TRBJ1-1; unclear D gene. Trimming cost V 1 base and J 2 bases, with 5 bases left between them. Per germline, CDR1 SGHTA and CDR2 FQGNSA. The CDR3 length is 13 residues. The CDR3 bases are TGTGCCAGCAGCTTAGAAGCTAACACTGAAGCTTTCTTT. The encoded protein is CASSLEANTEAFF.

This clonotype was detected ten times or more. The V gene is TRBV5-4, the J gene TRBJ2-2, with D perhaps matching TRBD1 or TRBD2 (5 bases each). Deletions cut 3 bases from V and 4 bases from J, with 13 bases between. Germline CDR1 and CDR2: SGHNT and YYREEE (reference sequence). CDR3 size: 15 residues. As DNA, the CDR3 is TGTGCCAGCAGCTCGGGGCTGAGGGGCACCGGGGAGCTGTTTTTT. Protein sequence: CASSSGLRGTGELFF.

CDR3 in DNA: TGTGCCAGCAGACGCGGACTAGCGGGGGGTTACAATGAGCAGTTCTTC. This encodes CASRRGLAGGYNEQFF. The chain couples TRBV14 to TRBJ2-1; 14 nucleotides align to TRBD2. CDR3 length: 16 amino acids. Losses at the gene ends were 6 bases for V and 4 bases for J; bases not matched to a gene: 5. Germline V gene sequence: CDR1 SGHDN, CDR2 FVKESK.

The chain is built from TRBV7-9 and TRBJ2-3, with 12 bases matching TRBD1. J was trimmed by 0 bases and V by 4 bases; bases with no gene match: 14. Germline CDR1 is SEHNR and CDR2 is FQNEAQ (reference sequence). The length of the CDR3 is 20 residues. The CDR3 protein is CASSYSPGTGGIRSTDTQYF. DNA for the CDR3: TGTGCCAGCAGCTATAGCCCAGGGACAGGGGGCATACGGAGCACAGATACGCAGTATTTT.

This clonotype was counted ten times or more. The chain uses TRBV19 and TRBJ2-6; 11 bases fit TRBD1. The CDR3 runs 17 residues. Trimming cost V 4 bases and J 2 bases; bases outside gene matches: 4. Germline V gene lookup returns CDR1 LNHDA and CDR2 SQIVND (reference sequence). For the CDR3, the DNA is TGTGCCAGTAGTACGGACAGGGGGCGCACTGGGGCCAACGTCCTGACTTTC. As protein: CASSTDRGRTGANVLTF.

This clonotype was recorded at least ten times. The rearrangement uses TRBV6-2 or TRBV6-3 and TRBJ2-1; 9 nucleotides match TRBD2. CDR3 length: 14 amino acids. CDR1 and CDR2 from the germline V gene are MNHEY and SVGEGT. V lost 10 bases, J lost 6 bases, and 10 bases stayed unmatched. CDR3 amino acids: CATKPGTSINEQFF. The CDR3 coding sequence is TGTGCCACTAAACCCGGGACTAGCATCAATGAGCAGTTCTTC.

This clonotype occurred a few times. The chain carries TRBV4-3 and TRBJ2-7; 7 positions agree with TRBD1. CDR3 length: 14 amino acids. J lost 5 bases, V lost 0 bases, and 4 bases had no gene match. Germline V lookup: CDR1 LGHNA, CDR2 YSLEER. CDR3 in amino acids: CASSQDLRGHEQYF. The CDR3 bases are TGCGCCAGCAGCCAAGATTTAAGGGGGCACGAGCAGTACTTC.

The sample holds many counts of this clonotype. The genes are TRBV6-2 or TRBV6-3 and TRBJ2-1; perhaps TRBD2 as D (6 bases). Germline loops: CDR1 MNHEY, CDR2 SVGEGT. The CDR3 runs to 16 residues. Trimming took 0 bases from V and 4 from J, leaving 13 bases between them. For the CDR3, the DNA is TGTGCCAGCAGTTACTCGGGGACTTCTGCATACAATGAGCAGTTCTTC. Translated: CASSYSGTSAYNEQFF.

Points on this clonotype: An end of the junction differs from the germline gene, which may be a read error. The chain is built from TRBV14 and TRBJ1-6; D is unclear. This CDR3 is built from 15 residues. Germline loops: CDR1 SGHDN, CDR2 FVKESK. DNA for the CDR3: TGTACCAGCAGCCAAGCCGGAGGGAATAATTCACCCCTCCACTTT. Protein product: CTSSQAGGNNSPLHF.

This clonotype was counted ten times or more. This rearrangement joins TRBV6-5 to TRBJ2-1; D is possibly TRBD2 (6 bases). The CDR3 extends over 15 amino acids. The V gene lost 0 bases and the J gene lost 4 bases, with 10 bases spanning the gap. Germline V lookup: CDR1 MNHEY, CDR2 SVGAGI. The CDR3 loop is CASSYSRGLYNEQFF. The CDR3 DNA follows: TGTGCCAGCAGTTACTCACGGGGGTTATACAATGAGCAGTTCTTC.